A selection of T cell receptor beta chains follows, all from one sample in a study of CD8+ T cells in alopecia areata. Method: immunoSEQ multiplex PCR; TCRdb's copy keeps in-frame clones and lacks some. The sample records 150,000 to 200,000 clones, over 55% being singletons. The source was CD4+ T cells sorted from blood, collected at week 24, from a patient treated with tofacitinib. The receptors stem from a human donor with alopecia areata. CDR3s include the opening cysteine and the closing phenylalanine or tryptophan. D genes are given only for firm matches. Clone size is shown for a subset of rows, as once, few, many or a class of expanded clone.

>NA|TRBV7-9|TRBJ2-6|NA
CASSLGRGVNSGANVLTF
TGTGCCAGCAGCTTAGGGAGAGGGGTGAACTCTGGGGCCAACGTCCTGACTTTC
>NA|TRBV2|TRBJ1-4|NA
CASRAQTNEKLFF
TGTGCCAGCAGGGCGCAGACTAATGAAAAACTGTTTTTT
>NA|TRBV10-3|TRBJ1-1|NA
CAISGQASNTEAFF
TGTGCCATCAGTGGACAGGCATCGAACACTGAAGCTTTCTTT
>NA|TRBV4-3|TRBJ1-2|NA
CASSQEAGASYGYTF
TGCGCCAGCAGCCAAGAAGCAGGGGCTAGCTATGGCTACACCTTC
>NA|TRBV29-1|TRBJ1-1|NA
CSVSGMMNTEAFF
TGCAGCGTTTCCGGGATGATGAACACTGAAGCTTTCTTT
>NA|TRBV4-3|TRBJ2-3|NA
CASSQVNEGAQYF
TGCGCCAGCAGCCAAGTAAATGAGGGAGCGCAGTATTTT
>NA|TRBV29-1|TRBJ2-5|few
CSVALRGVQETQYF
TGCAGCGTTGCGCTCAGGGGGGTCCAAGAGACCCAGTACTTC
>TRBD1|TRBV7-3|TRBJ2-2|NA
CAGSPRTGFSGELFF
TGTGCCGGTTCCCCAAGGACAGGGTTTTCCGGGGAGCTGTTTTTT
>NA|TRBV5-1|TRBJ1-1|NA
CASSSTSSAQGEAFF
TGCGCCAGCAGCTCTACTTCATCGGCCCAAGGTGAAGCTTTCTTT
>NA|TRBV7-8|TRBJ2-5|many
CASSLGSSKETQYF
TGTGCCAGCAGCTTAGGGAGTTCCAAAGAGACCCAGTACTTC
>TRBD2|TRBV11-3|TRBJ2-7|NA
CASWGGGYEQYF
TGTGCCAGCTGGGGGGGAGGCTACGAGCAGTACTTC
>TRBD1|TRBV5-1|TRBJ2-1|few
CASSLGQAHNEQFF
TGCGCCAGCAGCTTAGGACAGGCCCACAATGAGCAGTTCTTC
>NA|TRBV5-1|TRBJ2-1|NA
CASSLNLAGNEQFF
TGCGCCAGCAGCTTGAATCTAGCTGGCAATGAGCAGTTCTTC
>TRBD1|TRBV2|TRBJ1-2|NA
CASTMDRNYGYTF
TGTGCCAGCACCATGGACAGGAACTATGGCTACACCTTC
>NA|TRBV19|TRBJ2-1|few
CASSRGPYNEQFF
TGTGCCAGTAGTCGGGGGCCCTACAATGAGCAGTTCTTC
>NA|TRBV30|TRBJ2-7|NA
CAWQGPHYEQYF
TGTGCCTGGCAGGGACCACACTACGAGCAGTACTTC
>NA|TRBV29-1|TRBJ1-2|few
CSVDSGRASYGYTF
TGCAGCGTTGACTCTGGCAGGGCAAGCTATGGCTACACCTTC
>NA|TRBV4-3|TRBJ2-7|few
CASSLGSEQYF
TGCGCCAGCAGCCTCGGAAGCGAGCAGTACTTC
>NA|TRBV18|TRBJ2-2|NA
CASSPGRETNTGELFF
TGTGCCAGCTCACCAGGCAGGGAAACGAACACCGGGGAGCTGTTTTTT
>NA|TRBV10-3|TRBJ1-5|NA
CAISLGQEGNQPQHF
TGTGCCATCAGTTTGGGACAAGAAGGCAATCAGCCCCAGCATTTT
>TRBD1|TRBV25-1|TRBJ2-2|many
CASSAQGQGKKTGELFF
TGTGCCAGCAGTGCCCAAGGACAGGGGAAAAAGACCGGGGAGCTGTTTTTT
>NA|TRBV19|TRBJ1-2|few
CASLRGLNYTF
TGTGCCAGTTTGAGGGGATTAAACTACACCTTC
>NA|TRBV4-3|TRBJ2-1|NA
CASSQDQGLGGGEQFF
TGCGCCAGCAGCCAAGACCAGGGATTAGGGGGGGGCGAGCAGTTCTTC
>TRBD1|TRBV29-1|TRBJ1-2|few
CSGTEANYGYTF
TGCAGTGGGACAGAAGCTAACTATGGCTACACCTTC
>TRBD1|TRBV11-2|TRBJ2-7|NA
CASSSPGTGFYEQYF
TGTGCCAGCAGCTCACCCGGGACAGGGTTTTACGAGCAGTACTTC
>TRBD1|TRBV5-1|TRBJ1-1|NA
CASSLTGVTEAFF
TGCGCCAGCAGCTTGACAGGGGTTACTGAAGCTTTCTTT
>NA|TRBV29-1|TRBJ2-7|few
CSVRLGTASMNF
TGCAGCGTCAGACTGGGGACTGCGTCTATGAACTTC
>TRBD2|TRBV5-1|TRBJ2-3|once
CASSLMLAGEADTQYF
TGCGCCAGCAGCTTGATGTTGGCGGGGGAGGCGGATACGCAGTATTTT
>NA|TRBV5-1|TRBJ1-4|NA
CASSSGETATNEKLFF
TGCGCCAGCAGCTCGGGGGAGACAGCGACGAATGAAAAACTGTTTTTT
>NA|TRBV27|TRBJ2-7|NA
CASSPLTAPYEQYF
TGTGCCAGCAGTCCGTTGACAGCCCCCTACGAGCAGTACTTC
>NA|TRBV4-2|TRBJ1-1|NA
CASSPRLRDSEAFF
TGTGCCAGCAGCCCCAGACTCAGGGACTCTGAAGCTTTCTTT
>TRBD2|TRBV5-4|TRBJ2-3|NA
CASSGATSGGADTQYF
TGTGCCAGCAGCGGGGCGACTAGCGGGGGGGCAGATACGCAGTATTTT
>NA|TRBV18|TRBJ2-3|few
CASSPMEGDTQYF
TGTGCCAGCTCACCCATGGAAGGAGATACGCAGTATTTT
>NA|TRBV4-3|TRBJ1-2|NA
CASSQDRSLTGYTF
TGCGCCAGCAGCCAGGACAGATCACTGACTGGCTACACCTTC
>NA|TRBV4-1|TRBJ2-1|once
CASSQVATPNNEQFF
TGCGCCAGCAGCCAAGTGGCGACTCCTAACAATGAGCAGTTCTTC
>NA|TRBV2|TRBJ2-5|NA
CASSPEAPQETQYF
TGTGCCAGCAGCCCCGAGGCACCTCAAGAGACCCAGTACTTC
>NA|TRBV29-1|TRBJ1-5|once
CSVAENSNQPQHF
TGCAGCGTTGCTGAGAATAGCAATCAGCCCCAGCATTTT
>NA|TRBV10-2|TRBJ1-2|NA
CASSEIQGGYTF
TGCGCCAGCAGTGAGATTCAGGGCGGCTACACCTTC
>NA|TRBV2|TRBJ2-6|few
CASSRSTTGANVLTF
TGTGCCAGCAGTCGCAGCACAACTGGGGCCAACGTCCTGACTTTC
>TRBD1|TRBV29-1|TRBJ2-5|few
CSVTDRGAQETQYF
TGCAGCGTTACAGACAGGGGCGCACAAGAGACCCAGTACTTC
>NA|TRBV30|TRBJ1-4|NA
CALRQNWNEKLFF
TGTGCCTTGCGACAGAATTGGAATGAAAAACTGTTTTTT
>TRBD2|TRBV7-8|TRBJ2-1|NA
CASSRTRNEQFF
TGTGCCAGCAGTCGGACTAGAAATGAGCAGTTCTTC
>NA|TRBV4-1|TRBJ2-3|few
CASSQDFRGRGTDTQYF
TGCGCCAGCAGCCAAGATTTCAGGGGCAGAGGCACAGATACGCAGTATTTT
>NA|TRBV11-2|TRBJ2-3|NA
CASSPTRAGTSQYF
TGTGCCAGCAGCCCTACCCGGGCAGGGACATCGCAGTATTTT
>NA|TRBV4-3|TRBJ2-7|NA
CASSHGAGGYEQYF
TGCGCCAGCAGCCACGGGGCAGGGGGGTACGAGCAGTACTTC
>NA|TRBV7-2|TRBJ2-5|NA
CASSKDATVGETQYF
TGTGCCAGCAGCAAAGACGCGACAGTGGGTGAGACCCAGTACTTC
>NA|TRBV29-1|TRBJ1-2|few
CSVDERGAYGYTF
TGCAGCGTTGACGAACGAGGAGCCTATGGCTACACCTTC
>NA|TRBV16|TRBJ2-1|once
CASSPAGVDEQFF
TGTGCCAGCAGCCCAGCAGGGGTAGATGAGCAGTTCTTC
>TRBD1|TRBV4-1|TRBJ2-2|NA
CASSQAGGTFSGELFF
TGCGCCAGCAGCCAAGCAGGGGGTACCTTCTCCGGGGAGCTGTTTTTT
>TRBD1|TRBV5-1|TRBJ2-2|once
CASTIRTGNTGELFF
TGCGCCAGCACTATCCGGACAGGGAACACCGGGGAGCTGTTTTTT
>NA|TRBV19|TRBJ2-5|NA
CASSITRGETQYF
TGTGCCAGTAGTATCACCAGGGGTGAGACCCAGTACTTC
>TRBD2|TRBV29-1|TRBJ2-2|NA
CSVRTRLSAGELFF
TGCAGCGTTCGGACTAGATTGTCGGCCGGGGAGCTGTTTTTT